This T cell receptor (beta chain) was captured in a study of tumor-infiltrating lymphocytes in primary liver carcinoma. Germline CDR1 SQVTM, CDR2 ANQGSEA. The CDR3 is 15 residues long. With a constant-region primer, TCR beta cDNA was made from 450 to 500 ng of total RNA. Nested multiplex PCR, run for three rounds with slightly modified ARM-PCR, yielded TCR beta libraries. Researchers ran the first two PCR rounds for roughly 10 cycles each with TRBV1-TRBV30 forward primers and a C-beta reverse primer. Each CDR3 protein is one row after TCRdb ran MiXCR on the multiplex PCR reads. The sample shows under 200,000 distinct CDR3 sequences, around four fifths of them seen only once. Extraction of RNA together with DNA used about 17-30 mg of unsorted bulk tissue. Comment on this clonotype: The junction does not match germline at one end; this may be a read error.

Sequencing was carried out using tumor tissue from primary liver carcinoma. This clonotype was sampled from a man aged 40-50 years with primary liver carcinoma and hepatitis B virus infection. The V gene is TRBV29-1, the J gene TRBJ1-1; no clear D. In DNA, the CDR3 is TGCAGCGCTACCCCGGGATGGGGAATGAACACTGAAGCTATCTTT. It translates to CSATPGWGMNTEAIF.